Reported below is one TCR beta chain. The data derive from a study of blood T cell repertoires in COVID-19. Study-level background: The analysed material was cDNA or gDNA that came from T cells, B-cell-depleted T cells, or PBMCs.

The CDR3 length is 13 residues. The V gene lost 3 bases and the J gene lost 8 bases, with 10 bases spanning the gap. Authors' methods: Reference gene primer amplification gave nucleated cell count estimates. The data were produced by immunoSEQ multiplex PCR, yet TCRdb's version contains in-frame clones alone and is incomplete. V and J calls and clone size are copied from that table; D and trimming were computed from the DNA. The data show 180,000 or so clones, around 88% seen once. Participants were aged about 18 to 90 years from more than 20 US areas. This clonotype originated in a woman aged 45-65 years in a cohort exposed to, infected with or recovered from COVID-19 (not recorded which). The sample taken for sequencing was PBMCs or T cells enriched from blood (not recorded which). The chain uses TRBV12-3 or TRBV12-4 and TRBJ1-4, with D perhaps matching TRBD1 (5 bases). In DNA form, the CDR3 reads TGTGCCAGCAGTTTTAAGCAGGGAGAAAAACTGTTTTTT. It specifies CASSFKQGEKLFF.